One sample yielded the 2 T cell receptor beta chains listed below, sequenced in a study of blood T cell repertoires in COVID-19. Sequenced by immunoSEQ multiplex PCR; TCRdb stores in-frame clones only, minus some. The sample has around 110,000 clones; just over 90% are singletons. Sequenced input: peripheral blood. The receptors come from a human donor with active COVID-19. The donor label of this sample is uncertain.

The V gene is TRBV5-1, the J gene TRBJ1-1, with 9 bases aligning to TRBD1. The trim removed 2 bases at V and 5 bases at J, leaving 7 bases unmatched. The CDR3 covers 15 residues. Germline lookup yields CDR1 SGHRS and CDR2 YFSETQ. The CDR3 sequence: CASSFLQGARTEAFF. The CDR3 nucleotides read TGCGCCAGCAGCTTCCTACAGGGGGCGCGTACTGAAGCTTTCTTT.

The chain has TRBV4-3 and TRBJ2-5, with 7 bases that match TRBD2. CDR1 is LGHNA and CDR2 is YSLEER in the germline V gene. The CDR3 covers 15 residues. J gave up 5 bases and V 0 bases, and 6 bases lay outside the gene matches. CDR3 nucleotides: TGCGCCAGCAGCCAAGATGGGGGGGTGATCGAGACCCAGTACTTC. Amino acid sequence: CASSQDGGVIETQYF.